This TCR beta chain was identified in a study of vaccination and CD4 T cells after COVID-19. About this clonotype: Its antigen is unknown.

Researchers used the Oncomine TCR Beta short-read assay to sequence DNA from cultured CD4+ T cells. Using its own MiXCR run on the PCR reads, TCRdb lists one record per CDR3 protein. The data show just under 20,000 distinct CDR3 sequences, 42% seen once. Treatment reported: roughly 11-day PBMC culture with coronavirus spike peptide pools or control peptides (ViraFEST assay). Days 3 and 7 saw half the medium swapped for fresh IL-2 medium. Losses at the gene ends were 5 bases for V and 5 bases for J; bases not matched to a gene: 7. CDR1 is SGHTA, CDR2 FQGNSA, per germline. This CDR3 contains 14 residues.

This chain joins TRBV7-2 and TRBJ2-5; 8 bases match TRBD2. The specimen was CD4+ T cells from blood, cultured in vitro, collected before SARS-CoV-2 vaccination. This clonotype was sampled from a human donor who received a COVID-19 vaccine. DNA of the CDR3: TGTGCCAGCAGCCCCCAGCGGGGGAGGGAGACCCAGTACTTC. It specifies CASSPQRGRETQYF.